This paragraph covers one T cell receptor beta chain sequence. The germline gives CDR1 SGHTA, CDR2 FQGTGA. The CDR3 runs 15 residues. The V and J ends lost 5 bases and 6 bases, in that order; junction bases with no gene match: 11. The sample originates from a study of blood T cell repertoires in COVID-19. On the study more broadly: Specimens from acute and convalescent COVID-19 originated in the United States, Italy and Spain. The cDNA or gDNA used as material had been derived from T cells, B-cell-depleted T cells, or PBMCs.

The authors' processing: From reference gene primer amplification, estimates of nucleated cell counts were derived. Produced via immunoSEQ multiplex PCR; TCRdb's table is partial and in-frame only. V, J and clone size were drawn from that table, and D and trimming were deduced from the DNA. The sample holds approximately 250,000 clones, around 83% seen once. The source of this sequence is a woman in her thirties or forties who had recovered from COVID-19. Sequenced input: peripheral blood. This chain links TRBV7-3 with TRBJ2-3; 7 positions match TRBD2. CDR3 DNA sequence: TGTGCCAGCAGCCCACAGAGCGGGGAGTCGGATACGCAGTATTTT. Protein product: CASSPQSGESDTQYF.